This T cell receptor (beta chain) was recovered during a study of blood T cell repertoires in COVID-19. In the original analysis: Estimation of nucleated cell counts relied on the amplification of reference gene primers. Some clones are missing from TCRdb's copy, which holds only in-frame ones; the method was immunoSEQ multiplex PCR. V and J calls plus clone size are reproduced from that table; the DNA served to infer D and trimming. This table holds roughly 230,000 clones, over 90% found once. Germline loops: CDR1 MNHEY, CDR2 SVGAGI. V shed 5 bases and J shed 6 bases, with 13 bases lying between them. The CDR3 is 13 residues long.

This sequence was found in a man aged 30 to 39 with COVID-19, enrolled during active disease. The sequencing sample was made of peripheral blood. The chain combines TRBV6-5 with TRBJ1-2; possible D gene TRBD1, 6 bases. CDR3 sequence: CASSHRVGDGYTF. In DNA form, the CDR3 reads TGTGCCAGCAGTCACAGGGTTGGGGATGGCTACACCTTC.